A selection of T cell receptor beta chains follows, all from one sample in a study of somatic mutations in cytotoxic T cells in rheumatoid arthritis. TCRdb's copy holds only in-frame clones and misses some; the assay was immunoSEQ multiplex PCR. The sample has around 5,400 clones, more than 75% seen once. The sample comprised CD8+ T cells sorted from blood. These receptors all come from an adult with rheumatoid arthritis. CDR3s include the opening cysteine and the closing phenylalanine or tryptophan. A D gene is named only where the DNA matches it firmly. Not all rows give a size; the values are once, few, many and, for expanded clones, a class.

TRBD2	TRBV5-1	TRBJ2-4	few	TGCGCCAGCAGCTACGGGGGGAACATTCAGTACTTC	CASSYGGNIQYF
.	TRBV5-5	TRBJ1-1	.	TGTGCCAGCAGCTTGGGGGCAGGGAACACTGAAGCTTTCTTT	CASSLGAGNTEAFF
TRBD1	TRBV9	TRBJ2-1	.	TGTGCCAGCAGCGAGTCCGGGACAGGATACAATGAGCAGTTCTTC	CASSESGTGYNEQFF
TRBD2	TRBV6-6	TRBJ2-3	.	TGTGCCAGCAGTTTCCTAGCGGGGGGCCGTCCGATCGGGCAGTATTTT	CASSFLAGGRPIGQYF
.	TRBV9	TRBJ2-7	few	TGTGCCAGCAGCCCCAAGGGAGTGGGATACGAGCAGTACTTC	CASSPKGVGYEQYF
.	TRBV30	TRBJ1-3	.	TGTGCCCGGGGGGAAGAGTCTGGAAACACCATATATTTT	CARGEESGNTIYF
TRBD1	TRBV5-4	TRBJ2-2	.	TGTGCCAGCAGCTATCCCGGACAGGTGTCGAACACCGGGGAGCTGTTTTTT	CASSYPGQVSNTGELFF
TRBD2	TRBV7-9	TRBJ2-3	once	TGTGCCAGCAGCTCCACGGGACTAGCTTACACAGATACGCAGTATTTT	CASSSTGLAYTDTQYF
.	TRBV10-3	TRBJ1-4	.	TGTGCCGCCGGCGATGAAAAACTGTTTTTT	CAAGDEKLFF
.	TRBV5-1	TRBJ2-3	.	TGCGCCAGCAGCTTGGTAGTGTTCAGGGAGGCATACGGCACAGATACGCAGTATTTT	CASSLVVFREAYGTDTQYF
TRBD1	TRBV27	TRBJ2-2	.	TGTGCCAGCAGTCCCTCGGACAGGGCAATCACCGGGGAGCTGTTTTTT	CASSPSDRAITGELFF
.	TRBV5-4	TRBJ1-2	.	TGTGCCAGCAGAACCCAGGAAGGTGGCTACACCTTC	CASRTQEGGYTF
TRBD1	TRBV11-2	TRBJ2-1	.	TGTGCCAGCAGCTTAGATGTTACAGGGGCCCCTACCTACAATGAGCAGTTCTTC	CASSLDVTGAPTYNEQFF
TRBD1	TRBV6-6	TRBJ2-3	large	TGTGCCAGCACCAAGGGGGCTATCACAGATACGCAGTATTTT	CASTKGAITDTQYF
.	TRBV14	TRBJ2-7	.	TGTGCCAGCAGCGCAGGGTACGAGCAGTACTTC	CASSAGYEQYF
.	TRBV19	TRBJ1-5	.	TGTGCCAGTAGTATCACGAGAGGGCGTCTGAGCAATCAGCCCCAGCATTTT	CASSITRGRLSNQPQHF
.	TRBV10-2	TRBJ1-1	.	TGCGCCAGCAGTGAGTCGGTAAAGGTTGAAGCTTTCTTT	CASSESVKVEAFF
.	TRBV5-6	TRBJ2-2	.	TGTGCCAGCAGCTTACAGAACACCGGGGAGCTGTTTTTT	CASSLQNTGELFF
.	TRBV30	TRBJ1-3	.	TGTGCCTGGAGACGCAAGGACTCTGGAAACACCATATATTTT	CAWRRKDSGNTIYF
.	TRBV11-2	TRBJ1-2	.	TGTGCCAGCAGCTTAGATGTGAACTATGGCTACACCTTC	CASSLDVNYGYTF
.	TRBV5-1	TRBJ1-1	.	TGCGCCAGCAGCCCACGGGGGCCCTTAGGGAACACTGAAGCTTTCTTT	CASSPRGPLGNTEAFF
.	TRBV30	TRBJ2-4	once	TGTGCCTGGAGTGGACCGGGAAGGAACATTCAGTACTTC	CAWSGPGRNIQYF
.	TRBV28	TRBJ2-7	.	TGTGCCAGCAGGACGACGGACACAGCTTACGAGCAGTACTTC	CASRTTDTAYEQYF
TRBD1	TRBV27	TRBJ1-1	.	TGTGCCACCTCTACAGGGGGAACTGAAGCTTTCTTT	CATSTGGTEAFF
.	TRBV14	TRBJ1-1	.	TGTGCCAGCAGCCCTTCAGGGTTGAAAACTGAAGCTTTCTTT	CASSPSGLKTEAFF
TRBD1	TRBV9	TRBJ1-1	.	TGTGCCAGCAGCTACCTTGGACAGGGAAACACTGAAGCTTTCTTT	CASSYLGQGNTEAFF
.	TRBV7-6	TRBJ2-3	.	TGTGCCAGCAGCCACCGGGAACAGAGCACAGATACGCAGTATTTT	CASSHREQSTDTQYF
.	TRBV7-6	TRBJ2-5	.	TGTGCCAGCACCCCCTCCCCAGGGGGGGAGACCCAGTACTTC	CASTPSPGGETQYF
.	TRBV6-5	TRBJ1-1	.	TGTGCCAGCAGTTCGGGCGGTGCGCCAAATGAAGCTTTCTTT	CASSSGGAPNEAFF
TRBD2	TRBV27	TRBJ2-3	.	TGTGCCAGCGCAAAGTGGGTCCCGACTAGGCACGGGGGGAGCACAGATACGCAGTATTTT	CASAKWVPTRHGGSTDTQYF
.	TRBV2	TRBJ1-2	.	TGTGCCAGCAGTGAAGTCTACGGGGACATCTCAGGAGGCTACACCTTC	CASSEVYGDISGGYTF
.	TRBV11-2	TRBJ1-5	.	TGTGCCAGCAGCTTAGCCGGGGAAAACCAGCCCCAGCATTTT	CASSLAGENQPQHF
.	TRBV11-1	TRBJ1-1	.	TGTGCCAGCAGTAGTATGAACACTGAAGCTTTCTTT	CASSSMNTEAFF
.	TRBV19	TRBJ1-2	once	TGTGCCAGTAGGGAGGGAGGGGATGCTGGCTACACCTTC	CASREGGDAGYTF
TRBD1	TRBV7-9	TRBJ1-5	.	TGTGCCAGCACCTTAGGACAGGGCCATCAGCCCCAGCATTTT	CASTLGQGHQPQHF
.	TRBV6-6	TRBJ2-1	.	TGTGCCAGCAGTTACTCGACGGGGGAGCAGTTCTTC	CASSYSTGEQFF
.	TRBV7-9	TRBJ1-2	.	TGTGCCAGCAGCTGGGGAGACGGAAACTATGGCTACACCTTC	CASSWGDGNYGYTF
.	TRBV7-9	TRBJ1-1	.	TGTGCCAGCAGCCTCGTGAACACTGAAGCTTTCTTT	CASSLVNTEAFF
TRBD1	TRBV28	TRBJ2-1	.	TGTGCCAGCATTGAGGACAGGAGCCAAAATGAGCAGTTCTTC	CASIEDRSQNEQFF
TRBD1	TRBV13	TRBJ1-1	.	TGTGCCAGCAGCCCGCGACAGGGGGCTGCGAACACTGAAGCTTTCTTT	CASSPRQGAANTEAFF
.	TRBV2	TRBJ1-4	.	TGTGCCAGCAGTGAAGCTATTTTAGGTGGGGAAAAACTGTTTTTT	CASSEAILGGEKLFF